These 6 T cell receptor beta chains were sequenced from one sample in a study of regulatory T cells in long-lasting Graves disease. Indicated time point: newly diagnosed GD, antithyroid drugs for less than 3 months. Making the TCR library involved RNA that had been extracted from PBMCs. With iRepertoire HTBI primers and Arm-PCR of CDR3 regions, TCR beta libraries were built. One entry per CDR3 protein, called by TCRdb with MiXCR from the multiplex PCR reads. The repertoire holds roughly 410,000 distinct CDR3 sequences, with approximately 16% as singletons. The sample was also linked to a second study, of T cells in Graves' hyperthyroidism and ophthalmopathy.

The sample here was peripheral blood mononuclear cells (PBMCs), taken at new diagnosis, from a patient treated with antithyroid drugs. The receptors here all came from a woman aged 35 to 49 with Graves disease.

Only a few counts were recorded for this clonotype. The rearrangement links TRBV28 to TRBJ1-5; TRBD1 might be the D (6 bases). V was pared by 2 bases and J by 4 bases, with 12 bases between. Germline V CDR1 and CDR2: MDHEN, SYDVKM. CDR3 length: 15 residues. The CDR3 DNA reads as TGTGCCAGCAGTTTAATAGGGGGTGGGAATCAGCCCCAGCATTTT. This sequence encodes CASSLIGGGNQPQHF.

The rearrangement uses TRBV28 and TRBJ2-7, with 11 bases matching TRBD2. The V gene end was trimmed by 4 bases and the J gene end by 6 bases; junction bases not matched to a gene: 8. Germline V gives CDR1 MDHEN, CDR2 SYDVKM. The CDR3 has 15 residues. The CDR3 protein is CASSSGTSGAVEQYF. CDR3 bases: TGTGCCAGCAGTTCCGGGACTAGCGGCGCAGTCGAGCAGTACTTC.

This clonotype was observed at least ten times. This sequence joins TRBV5-8 and TRBJ2-7, with 8 bases fitting TRBD1. V trimming: 3 bases; J trimming: 4 bases; junction bases outside the gene matches: 9. The CDR3 runs 15 residues. CDR1 is SGHTS, CDR2 YDEGEE, per germline. The CDR3 is CASSYLTGVTYEQYF. The CDR3 bases are TGTGCCAGCAGCTACTTGACAGGGGTTACATACGAGCAGTACTTC.

The V and J genes are TRBV11-1 and TRBJ2-7; 11 nucleotides line up with TRBD2. The V segment lost 1 base and the J segment 1 base; nucleotides outside the gene matches: 9. Looked up from germline, CDR1 is SGHAT and CDR2 is FQDESV (reference sequence). The CDR3 runs 18 residues. CDR3: CASSLDLAGGPVSYEQYF. The CDR3 DNA reads as TGTGCCAGCAGCTTAGACTTAGCGGGAGGGCCAGTATCCTACGAGCAGTACTTC.

This clonotype was counted at least ten times. CDR3 DNA sequence: TGTGCCAGCGGCCGGGACAGGGGGGCTGAAAAACTGTTTTTT. Translated: CASGRDRGAEKLFF. This chain links TRBV2 with TRBJ1-4, with 11 positions matching TRBD1. CDR3 length: 14 amino acids. Germline V gives CDR1 SNHLY, CDR2 FYNNEI. V shed 8 bases, J shed 7 bases, and the junction held 6 bases outside the gene matches.

This clonotype was seen ten or more times. The chain has TRBV7-8 and TRBJ1-4, with 8 nucleotides matching TRBD1. The V gene's germline CDR1 is SGHVS and CDR2 FQNEAQ. This CDR3 spans 15 amino acids. V was clipped by 5 bases and J by 6 bases; unmatched bases: 8. CDR3 sequence reads: CASSPLLTGDEKLFF. CDR3 DNA: TGTGCCAGCAGCCCCCTTCTGACAGGGGATGAAAAACTGTTTTTT. The full variable domain, with the rest looked up from reference TRBV7-8 and TRBJ1-4, is GAGVSQSPRYKVAKRGQDVALRCDPISGHVSLFWYQQALGQGPEFLTYFQNEAQLDKSGLPSDRFFAERPEGSVSTLKIQRTQQEDSAVYLCASSPLLTGDEKLFFGSGTQLSVL.